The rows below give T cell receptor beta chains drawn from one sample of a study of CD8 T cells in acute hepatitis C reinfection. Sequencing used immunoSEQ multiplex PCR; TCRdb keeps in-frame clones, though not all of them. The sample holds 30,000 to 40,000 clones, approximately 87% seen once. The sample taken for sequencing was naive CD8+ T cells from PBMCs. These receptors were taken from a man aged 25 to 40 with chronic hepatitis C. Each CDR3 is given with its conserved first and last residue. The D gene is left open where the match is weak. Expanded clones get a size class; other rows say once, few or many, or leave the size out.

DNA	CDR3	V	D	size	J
TGTGCCAGTAGTATGGAGGCATTCAACTATGGCTACACCTTC	CASSMEAFNYGYTF	TRBV19	-	-	TRBJ1-2
TGTGCCAGCAGTGATCAGGCCCACGAGCAGTACTTC	CASSDQAHEQYF	TRBV2	-	once	TRBJ2-7
TGCACCAGCAGCCATCTTACCAATGAGCAGTTCTTC	CTSSHLTNEQFF	TRBV1	-	-	TRBJ2-1
TGTGCCAGCAGCCGGGATGGGGGGCCCTACGAGCAGTACTTC	CASSRDGGPYEQYF	TRBV6-6	-	-	TRBJ2-7
TGTGCCAGCAGCGTAGGAGGAGGGTCTGAAGCTTTCTTT	CASSVGGGSEAFF	TRBV9	-	-	TRBJ1-1
TGTGCCAGCTCATTTTCCAGGGCGTTGGGCCAAGAGACCCAGTACTTC	CASSFSRALGQETQYF	TRBV18	-	-	TRBJ2-5
TGTGCCAGCAGTTACCAAGGACAGACACAAGAGACCCAGTACTTC	CASSYQGQTQETQYF	TRBV6-6	-	-	TRBJ2-5
TGTGCCAGCAGCCAAGATTCCGGGACTAGCGGAGATACGCAGTATTTT	CASSQDSGTSGDTQYF	TRBV14	TRBD2	-	TRBJ2-3
TGCAGCGTTGATGGGACTAGCGGGAGTTTCTATGAGCAGTTCTTC	CSVDGTSGSFYEQFF	TRBV29-1	TRBD2	-	TRBJ2-1
TGTGCCAGCAGCCACGGTCCCAGGGGGGCACTCTACGAGCAGTACTTC	CASSHGPRGALYEQYF	TRBV14	-	-	TRBJ2-7
TGTGCCAGCTCACCACCTTACTACGACAGGAGGGAGTTAGGTACTGAAGCTTTCTTT	CASSPPYYDRRELGTEAFF	TRBV18	-	-	TRBJ1-1
TGTGCCACCAGCAGAGCGGGAGGGCCTCAGGGAGATACGCAGTATTTT	CATSRAGGPQGDTQYF	TRBV15	TRBD2	-	TRBJ2-3
TGTGCCAGTAGTACCAGGACAGCAGCCTTCGGAGATGGCTACACCTTC	CASSTRTAAFGDGYTF	TRBV19	-	-	TRBJ1-2
TGTGCCAGCAGCTATCGGACAGGGATCACCTACGAGCAGTACTTC	CASSYRTGITYEQYF	TRBV5-8	TRBD1	-	TRBJ2-7
TGCGCCAGCAGCTTGAACGGCGTCGGCTACACCTTC	CASSLNGVGYTF	TRBV5-1	-	-	TRBJ1-2
TGTGCCAGTAGCACGGGGAACACTGAAGCTTTCTTT	CASSTGNTEAFF	TRBV19	-	-	TRBJ1-1
TGTGCCAGCAGTTGGACAGCCGAGCAGTACTTC	CASSWTAEQYF	TRBV6-5	-	-	TRBJ2-7
TGTGCCAGCAGCTTAGGCTACGGGGGGGTTCGGTACAATGAGCAGTTCTTC	CASSLGYGGVRYNEQFF	TRBV13	TRBD2	-	TRBJ2-1
TGCGCCAGCAGCGAACGGATGCAGGGGAGCTACGAGCAGTACTTC	CASSERMQGSYEQYF	TRBV5-1	-	-	TRBJ2-7
TGCAGTGGACAGGTTCCCTATGGCTACACCTTC	CSGQVPYGYTF	TRBV20-1	-	-	TRBJ1-2
TGCGCCAGCAGCCAGGGACTGGGACAGATTTACGAGCAGTACTTC	CASSQGLGQIYEQYF	TRBV4-3	-	-	TRBJ2-7
TGCAGCGTTGAACAGGGATGGGGGGATACGCAGTATTTT	CSVEQGWGDTQYF	TRBV29-1	-	once	TRBJ2-3
TGTGCCACCACGACTGCCGGGGAGCTGTTTTTT	CATTTAGELFF	TRBV15	-	-	TRBJ2-2
TGTGCCAGCAGGTTCGGACTAGCGGGGGCAAACACCGGGGAGCTGTTTTTT	CASRFGLAGANTGELFF	TRBV7-9	TRBD2	-	TRBJ2-2
TGTGCCAGCAGCGTAGGTGGTGGCGGCCTCAGGGGAGAGACCCAGTACTTC	CASSVGGGGLRGETQYF	TRBV9	-	-	TRBJ2-5
TGTGCCATCAGTGAGTTTTCAGCGGGAGGCACCGGGGAGCTGTTTTTT	CAISEFSAGGTGELFF	TRBV10-3	TRBD2	-	TRBJ2-2
TGTGCCAGCAGCTTCGGGGGCCCGAACACCGGGGAGCTGTTTTTT	CASSFGGPNTGELFF	TRBV5-4	-	few	TRBJ2-2
TGTGCCAGCAGCTTGCCGCCGACAGGCATGAGGGTCGAGCAGTACTTC	CASSLPPTGMRVEQYF	TRBV7-9	-	-	TRBJ2-7
TGTGCCAGCAGTTCCTTGCGGACAGGGTTAGATGAGCAGTTCTTC	CASSSLRTGLDEQFF	TRBV6-5	TRBD1	-	TRBJ2-1
TGTGCCAGCAGTTTAGAGGGTACGTACAATGAGCAGTTCTTC	CASSLEGTYNEQFF	TRBV27	-	once	TRBJ2-1
TGCGCCAGCAGCCAAGAAGACAGGGTTTACTACAATGAGCAGTTCTTC	CASSQEDRVYYNEQFF	TRBV4-1	TRBD1	-	TRBJ2-1
TGTGCTAGCAGCTTAGGGAGGGGCCGAGAGGAGACCCAGTACTTC	CASSLGRGREETQYF	TRBV7-7	TRBD2	-	TRBJ2-5
TGCGCCAGCAGCCAAGAAGGGGACACCGGGGAGCTGTTTTTT	CASSQEGDTGELFF	TRBV4-3	-	-	TRBJ2-2
TGTGCCAGCAGCTTAGGGAACGCGAACACTGAAGCTTTCTTT	CASSLGNANTEAFF	TRBV7-9	-	few	TRBJ1-1
TGTGCCAGAAGGAGGGGAGCGGGGTTCTCCTACAATGAGCAGTTCTTC	CARRRGAGFSYNEQFF	TRBV7-5	-	-	TRBJ2-1
TGTGCCTCGACTAGGGCGGAAGATAGCACAGATACGCAGTATTTT	CASTRAEDSTDTQYF	TRBV5-5	-	-	TRBJ2-3
TGTGCCAGCAGCTTAACAGGGGGCCATGAGCAGTTCTTC	CASSLTGGHEQFF	TRBV7-9	TRBD1	-	TRBJ2-1
TGTGCCAGCAGTTACTCCGCCGGGCGGGCAGATACGCAGTATTTT	CASSYSAGRADTQYF	TRBV6-5	-	-	TRBJ2-3
TGTGCCACCAGCAGGACCGACAGGGGACGGAGCGAGCAGTACTTC	CATSRTDRGRSEQYF	TRBV15	TRBD1	-	TRBJ2-7
TGTGCCAGCAGCCCCGGACAGGGGCCCTACACCGGGGAGCTGTTTTTT	CASSPGQGPYTGELFF	TRBV13	TRBD1	once	TRBJ2-2
TGTGCCAGCAGTTTAAGCACCTACGAGCAGTACTTC	CASSLSTYEQYF	TRBV28	-	-	TRBJ2-7